Below are 18 T cell receptor beta chains sequenced from a single sample in a study of blood T cell repertoires in COVID-19. Here immunoSEQ multiplex PCR was the method, and the copy in TCRdb shows in-frame clones only, minus some. The sample lists fewer than 200,000 clones, around 90% occurring once. The material sequenced was peripheral blood. These receptors all stem from a woman aged 80 or older with COVID-19, enrolled during active disease.

The chain employs TRBV5-1 and TRBJ1-2; D possibly corresponds to TRBD1 (6 bases). V gave up 0 bases and J gave up 4 bases, with 10 bases separating them. The CDR3 loop spans 14 amino acids. CDR1 is SGHRS, CDR2 YFSETQ, per germline. In DNA, the CDR3 is TGCGCCAGCAGCTTGGAGGGACAAACCTATGGCTACACCTTC. Residues: CASSLEGQTYGYTF.

This sequence joins TRBV6-5 and TRBJ1-1; maybe TRBD1 (6 bases). The germline V gene encodes CDR1 MNHEY and CDR2 SVGAGI. The CDR3 contains 11 residues. The V end was cut by 8 bases, the J end by 13 bases, with 17 bases between. This chain's CDR3 is CASPGGGVGFF. CDR3 nucleotide sequence: TGTGCCAGCCCGGGGGGGGGCGTTGGTTTCTTT.

The genes are TRBV20-1 and TRBJ2-2; TRBD2 aligns across 7 bases. CDR1 is DFQATT, CDR2 SNEGSKA, per germline (reference sequence). The junction had 10 bases not matched to a gene; V was cut back by 3 bases and J by 6 bases. CDR3 size: 15 residues. The CDR3 DNA reads as TGCAGTGCTAGTAAGAGCGGGATGTCTCCCGGGGAGCTGTTTTTT. Its protein is CSASKSGMSPGELFF.

The chain links TRBV14 to TRBJ2-2; 9 bases are shared with TRBD2. The J segment lost 3 bases and the V segment lost 5 bases, leaving 22 bases of the junction unmatched. The CDR3 runs to 21 residues. Germline CDR1 SGHDN, CDR2 FVKESK. The CDR3 spells CASSYRRKAGGPSLDTGELFF. The CDR3 nucleotides read TGTGCCAGCAGCTACAGAAGAAAGGCGGGAGGGCCCTCTCTAGACACCGGGGAGCTGTTTTTT.

The chain combines TRBV5-1 with TRBJ2-1, with 9 bases fitting TRBD2. The ends lost 4 bases at V and 8 bases at J; junction bases unmatched: 10. Germline assignment: CDR1 SGHRS and CDR2 YFSETQ. CDR3 size: 15 residues. The CDR3 DNA reads as TGCGCCAGCAGCCCTCTAGCGGGAAGTAACTATGAGCAGTTCTTC. Its protein is CASSPLAGSNYEQFF.

The chain couples TRBV27 to TRBJ1-1; D may be TRBD1 (6 bases). The germline V gene encodes CDR1 MNHEY and CDR2 SMNVEV (reference sequence). This CDR3 contains 17 residues. The ends were cut back, 3 bases at V and 2 bases at J, with 19 bases in the middle. The CDR3 is CASSLFPPPGVNTEAFF. Written as DNA, the CDR3 is TGTGCCAGCAGTTTGTTCCCCCCCCCAGGGGTAAACACTGAAGCTTTCTTT.

CDR3 in DNA: TGCGCCAGCAGCCCGACTAGGAGCTCCTACAATGAGCAGTTCTTC. It yields the protein CASSPTRSSYNEQFF. This sequence joins TRBV4-3 and TRBJ2-1, with D perhaps matching TRBD2 (6 bases). Germline CDR1 reads LGHNA; CDR2 reads YSLEER. V dropped 4 bases and J dropped 0 bases, with 10 bases sitting between them. The CDR3 runs 15 residues.

V usage is TRBV19 and J usage is TRBJ2-5; TRBD2 is a possible D gene (6 bases). The CDR3 is 15 residues long. V lost 7 bases to trimming and J lost 0 bases, with 15 bases between them. Germline lookup yields CDR1 LNHDA and CDR2 SQIVND (reference sequence). The CDR3 DNA is TGTGCCAGTAAGGTAGGAGGGGTTAACCAAGAGACCCAGTACTTC. It is translated as CASKVGGVNQETQYF.

The genes are TRBV7-2 and TRBJ1-1; 7 bases agree with TRBD1. The CDR3 totals 13 residues. Looked up from germline, CDR1 is SGHTA and CDR2 is FQGNSA. V dropped 5 bases and J dropped 7; count of bases not matched to a gene: 7. Here the CDR3 reads CASSVTGVDEAFF. For the CDR3, the DNA is TGTGCCAGCAGCGTAACAGGGGTGGATGAAGCTTTCTTT.

The chain couples TRBV5-1 to TRBJ2-1, with TRBD2 matching over 12 bases. V lost 4 bases to trimming and J lost 9 bases; unmatched junction nucleotides: 14. Germline-derived CDR1 and CDR2 are SGHRS and YFSETQ. The CDR3 runs to 17 residues. The CDR3, as DNA: TGCGCCAGCAGCCTCGTGAGACTAGCGGGAGTTAGTGGTGAGCAGTTCTTC. It yields the protein CASSLVRLAGVSGEQFF.

The rearrangement uses TRBV27 and TRBJ2-2; 12 bases match TRBD1. CDR3 length: 15 residues. Germline lookup yields CDR1 MNHEY and CDR2 SMNVEV (reference sequence). After removal of 3 bases from V and 7 bases from J, the junction contained 3 bases not matched to a gene. This chain's CDR3 is CASSFGTGGGGELFF. Here the CDR3 DNA reads TGTGCCAGCAGTTTCGGGACAGGGGGCGGCGGGGAGCTGTTTTTT.

The V and J genes are TRBV4-3 and TRBJ1-2; 7 bases fit TRBD1. The CDR3 totals 15 residues. Germline assignment: CDR1 LGHNA and CDR2 YSLEER. The J segment lost 2 bases and the V segment lost 2 bases, leaving 5 bases of the junction unmatched. The CDR3 spells CASSQTGEANYGYTF. CDR3 bases: TGCGCCAGCAGCCAAACAGGGGAAGCGAACTATGGCTACACCTTC.

The chain is built from TRBV19 and TRBJ1-5; a weak D match, TRBD1 (5 bases). V was clipped by 5 bases and J by 0 bases, with 11 bases between them. CDR1 is LNHDA, CDR2 SQIVND, per germline (reference sequence). The CDR3 runs 15 residues. In DNA, the CDR3 is TGTGCCAGTAGTTTGGCAGGGCGTAGCAATCAGCCCCAGCATTTT. It translates to CASSLAGRSNQPQHF.

This clone has just a few counts. The V and J genes are TRBV28 and TRBJ2-7, with a weak D call TRBD2 (6 bases). The CDR3 is made up of 15 amino acids. The germline CDR1 and CDR2 sequences are MDHEN and SYDVKM. V lost 8 bases and J 3 bases, leaving 20 bases between the germline ends. CDR3 in amino acids: CASSWVNGGNYEQYF. In DNA form, the CDR3 reads TGTGCCAGCTCCTGGGTTAACGGCGGGAACTACGAGCAGTACTTC.

This clone was observed once. This chain connects TRBV7-2 to TRBJ1-4; D not certain. Trimming took off 3 bases at V and 4 bases at J, with 6 bases between the two ends. The length of the CDR3 is 13 residues. Germline V gene sequence: CDR1 SGHTA, CDR2 FQGNSA. The CDR3 coding sequence is TGTGCCAGCAGCTTTCGGGATAATGAAAAACTGTTTTTT. Its translation is CASSFRDNEKLFF. Looking up the rest from reference TRBV7-2 and TRBJ1-4 gives the full variable domain: GAGVSQSPSNKVTEKGKDVELRCDPISGHTALYWYRQSLGQGLEFLIYFQGNSAPDKSGLPSDRFSAERTGGSVSTLTIQRTQQEDSAVYLCASSFRDNEKLFFGSGTQLSVL.

CDR3 coding DNA: TGTGCCAGCTCAACACAGCAGGGATCTAACTATGGCTACACCTTC. It codes for CASSTQQGSNYGYTF. This sequence joins TRBV18 and TRBJ1-2; D might be TRBD1 (5 bases). From germline, CDR1 is KGHSH and CDR2 LQKENI. V was trimmed by 5 bases and J by 0 bases, leaving 13 bases between them. This CDR3 is 15 amino acids long.

The chain joins TRBV5-1 to TRBJ2-7; 7 nucleotides match TRBD2. Germline trimming cut 4 bases from V and 2 bases from J; bases unmatched to any gene: 3. In germline, CDR1 is SGHRS, CDR2 YFSETQ. This CDR3 is built from 13 residues. The CDR3 spells CASSLGGPYEQYF. The CDR3 DNA sequence: TGCGCCAGCAGCCTGGGAGGGCCCTACGAGCAGTACTTC.

This clone was detected only once. The chain employs TRBV10-3 and TRBJ1-6; 7 nucleotides agree with TRBD1. This CDR3 spans 14 amino acids. CDR1 is ENHRY, CDR2 SYGVKD, per germline. Losses at the gene ends were 10 bases for V and 5 bases for J; bases not matched to a gene: 8. CDR3 sequence reads: CATRRDSDNSPLHF. The CDR3 DNA reads as TGTGCCACCCGTAGGGACAGCGATAATTCACCCCTCCACTTT.